The TCR beta chain described here comes from a study of T cell responses to AZD1222 COVID-19 vaccine (dated by TCRdb to the early 2020s). Looking at the study overall: TCR sequencing was performed for 230 to 250 trial participants, of whom roughly 200 were given two doses of AZD1222 and around 25 were given two doses of MenACWY control vaccine. Trial participants were enrolled by age into 18-55, 56-69 and 70-plus year subgroups, with around 150, 28 and 57 TCR-sequenced participants respectively.

Comments on this clone: Its cognate antigen has yet to be identified. No base quality information exists; no much larger clone differs at one position.

Including cysteine and phenylalanine, the CDR3 has 18 amino acids. The DNA shown is the 54-base CDR3, in frame from base 1. The V end loses 1 base and the J end loses 2 bases, and a stretch of 19 bases separates them. CDR1 and CDR2 are drawn from the germline V gene: SGHDT, YYEEEE. The time point label corresponds to: about 28 days (+/-7) after the second vaccine dose. AZD1222 recipients with second doses at about 4 weeks or about 12 weeks were pooled, because spike-specific TCR depth and breadth did not differ between schedules. Vaccinee samples came from UK trials COV001 and COV002, including a single-blind randomized controlled phase 2/3 trial of AZD1222 (ChAdOx1 nCoV-19) in healthy adults. For TCRbeta chain sequencing, PBMC samples were collected from trial participants at day 0 and at day 28 after the second dose. The paper as a whole reports these results and caveats: Conclusions about previously exposed vaccinees were limited because only six AZD1222 recipients were SARS-CoV-2 seropositive at baseline. Nearly half of unique spike-specific TCRs reportedly recognized epitopes outside regions mutated in the B.1.351 and B.1.1.7 variants. A significant rise in spike-specific TCR breadth and depth was observed after two AZD1222 doses relative to day 0 and relative to MenACWY recipients. In the small 56-69-year group, the increase in depth fell short of significance, most likely because of low power. Most participants were white British and females outnumbered males, and the authors suggested that clonal diversity may have been underestimated. Because no day 14 peak-response samples were available, repertoires were characterized only after the peak T cell response. Vaccine-associated CD4 TCRs spanned the whole spike protein, with dominant responses in regions 160-218 and 743-854.

The CDR3 regions of human TCRbeta chains were analyzed by immunosequencing. In the original analysis: Repertoire TCRs were checked for matches against a reference library of SARS-CoV-2-specific TCRs that had been generated using the MIRA antigen-specificity platform. Breadth was defined as the fraction of unique TCRs that were SARS-CoV-2-associated, and depth was defined as the fraction of total T cells that were SARS-CoV-2-associated. Using the MIRA data, every spike-specific TCR was mapped to the spike region that the TCR reacted to and assigned to either a CD4 or a CD8 class. Log10-transformed breadth and depth values were compared by one-way ANOVA with Sidak's multiple comparisons tests. As stored in TCRdb, this immuneACCESS dataset retains in-frame rearrangements with V and J assigned. A fraction of the clones does not appear; measured against another copy, unresolved V genes explain less than half of the discrepancy, and the remainder lacks a known reason. The V and J calls and clone size were taken over from that table, and D and trimming were inferred from the DNA. A total of some 170,000 clones appear in this sample, roughly 90% of them only once. The top ten constitute 1.5% to 2% of the sample.

The rearranged segments are TRBV5-6 and TRBJ1-5; TRBD1 might be the D gene, on 5 matching bases. The sample in question was peripheral blood, obtained 28 days after the second AZD1222 dose. The sequence was collected from an adult who received the AZD1222 COVID-19 vaccine. At the DNA level, the sequence is TGTGCCAGCAGCTTGTGGGGGTATCAGGCTTCTGGCAATCAGCCCCAGCATTTT. Its protein reads: CASSLWGYQASGNQPQHF. Supplemented by the reference TRBV5-6 and TRBJ1-5 proteins around the CDR3, the complete variable domain is DAGVTQSPTHLIKTRGQQVTLRCSPKSGHDTVSWYQQALGQGPQFIFQYYEEEERQRGNFPDRFSGHQFPNYSSELNVNALLLGDSALYLCASSLWGYQASGNQPQHFGDGTRLSIL.